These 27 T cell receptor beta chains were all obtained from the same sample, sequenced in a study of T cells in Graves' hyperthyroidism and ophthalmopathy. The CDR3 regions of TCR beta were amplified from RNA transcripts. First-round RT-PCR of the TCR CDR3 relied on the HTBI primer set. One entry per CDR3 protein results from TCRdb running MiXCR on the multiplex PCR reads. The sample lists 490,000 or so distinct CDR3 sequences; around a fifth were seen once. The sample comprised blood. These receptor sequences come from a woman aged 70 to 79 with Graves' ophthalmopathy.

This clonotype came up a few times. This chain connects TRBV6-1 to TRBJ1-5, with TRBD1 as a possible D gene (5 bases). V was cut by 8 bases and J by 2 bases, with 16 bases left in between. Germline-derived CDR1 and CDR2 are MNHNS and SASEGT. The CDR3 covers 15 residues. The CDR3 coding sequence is TGTGCCAGCTCCGAGGGTCTGGGGGGCAATCAGCCCCAGCATTTT. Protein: CASSEGLGGNQPQHF.

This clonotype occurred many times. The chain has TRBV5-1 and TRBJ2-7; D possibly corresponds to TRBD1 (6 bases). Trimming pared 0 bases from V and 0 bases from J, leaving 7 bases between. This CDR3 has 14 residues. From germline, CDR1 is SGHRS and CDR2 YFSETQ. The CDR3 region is CASSLGTVSYEQYF. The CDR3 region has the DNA TGCGCCAGCAGCTTGGGGACAGTCTCCTACGAGCAGTACTTC.

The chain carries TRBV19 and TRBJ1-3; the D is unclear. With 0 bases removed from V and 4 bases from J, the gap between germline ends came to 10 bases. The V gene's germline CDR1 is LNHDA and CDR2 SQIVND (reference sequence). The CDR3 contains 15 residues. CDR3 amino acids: CASSIDVRRGNTIYF. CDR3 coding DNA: TGTGCCAGTAGTATAGACGTACGAAGAGGAAACACCATATATTTT.

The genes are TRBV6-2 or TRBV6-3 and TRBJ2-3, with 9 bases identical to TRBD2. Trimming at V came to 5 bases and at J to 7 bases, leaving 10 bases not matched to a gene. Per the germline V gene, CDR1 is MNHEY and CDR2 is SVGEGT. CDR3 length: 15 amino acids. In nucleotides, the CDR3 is TGTGCCAGCAGTCGAGGCGGGAGGGCCCAAAATACGCAGTATTTT. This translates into CASSRGGRAQNTQYF.

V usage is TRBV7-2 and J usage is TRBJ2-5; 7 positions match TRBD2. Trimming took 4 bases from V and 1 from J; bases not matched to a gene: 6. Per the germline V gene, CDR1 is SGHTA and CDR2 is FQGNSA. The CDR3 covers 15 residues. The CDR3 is CASSWGGSAQETQYF. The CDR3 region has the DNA TGTGCCAGCAGCTGGGGCGGGAGCGCCCAAGAGACCCAGTACTTC.

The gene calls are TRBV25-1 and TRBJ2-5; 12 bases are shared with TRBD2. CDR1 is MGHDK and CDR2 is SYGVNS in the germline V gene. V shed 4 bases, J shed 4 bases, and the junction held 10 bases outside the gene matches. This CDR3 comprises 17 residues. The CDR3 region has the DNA TGTGCCAGCAGTGGCTCTGTTCTAGCGGGAGGGGGAGAGACCCAGTACTTC. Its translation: CASSGSVLAGGGETQYF.

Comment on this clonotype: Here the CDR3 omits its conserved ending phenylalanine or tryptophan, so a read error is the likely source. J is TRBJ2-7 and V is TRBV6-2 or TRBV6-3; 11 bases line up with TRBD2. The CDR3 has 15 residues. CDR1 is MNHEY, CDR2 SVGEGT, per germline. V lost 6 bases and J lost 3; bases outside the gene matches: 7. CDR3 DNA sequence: TGTGCCAGCAGCCGCGGGACTAGCGGCGTCTACGAGCAGTACTCC. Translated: CASSRGTSGVYEQYS.

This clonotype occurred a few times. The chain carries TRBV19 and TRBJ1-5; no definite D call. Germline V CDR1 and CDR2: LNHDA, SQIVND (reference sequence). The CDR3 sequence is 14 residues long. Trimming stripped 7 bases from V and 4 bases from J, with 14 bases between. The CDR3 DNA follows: TGTGCCAGTACCCTTCTAAGGGTAAATCAGCCCCAGCATTTT. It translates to CASTLLRVNQPQHF. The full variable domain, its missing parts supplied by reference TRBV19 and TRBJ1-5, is DGGITQSPKYLFRKEGQNVTLSCEQNLNHDAMYWYRQDPGQGLRLIYYSQIVNDFQKGDIAEGYSVSREKKESFPLTVTSAQKNPTAFYLCASTLLRVNQPQHFGDGTRLSIL.

CDR3 amino acids: CASSAGHGYSYEQYF. Here the CDR3 DNA reads TGTGCCAGCAGCGCTGGACACGGATACTCCTACGAGCAGTACTTC. This sequence joins TRBV7-8 and TRBJ2-7, with D perhaps TRBD1 (5 bases). Trimming took off 5 bases at V and 0 bases at J, with 14 bases between the two ends. Germline assignment: CDR1 SGHVS and CDR2 FQNEAQ. The CDR3 length is 15 residues.

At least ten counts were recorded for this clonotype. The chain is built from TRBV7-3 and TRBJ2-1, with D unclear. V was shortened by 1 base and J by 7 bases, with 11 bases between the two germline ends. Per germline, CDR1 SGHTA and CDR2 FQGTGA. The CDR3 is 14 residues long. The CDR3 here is CASSLSGRGNEQFF. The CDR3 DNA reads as TGTGCCAGCAGCTTAAGCGGCCGAGGAAATGAGCAGTTCTTC.

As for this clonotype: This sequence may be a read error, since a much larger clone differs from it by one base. For the CDR3, the DNA is TGTGCCAGCGGTTTAGGCGGACTAGAGGTCGATGAGCAGTACTTC. It yields the protein CASGLGGLEVDEQYF. The rearrangement joins TRBV12-3 or TRBV12-4 to TRBJ2-7, with 7 bases lining up with TRBD2. The CDR3 covers 15 residues.

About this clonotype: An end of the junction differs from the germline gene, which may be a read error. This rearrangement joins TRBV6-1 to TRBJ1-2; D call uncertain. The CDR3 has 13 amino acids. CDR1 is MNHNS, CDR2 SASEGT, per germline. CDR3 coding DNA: TGTGCCAGCAGCAGAAGGGTTAACTATGGCTACGCCTTC. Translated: CASSRRVNYGYAF.

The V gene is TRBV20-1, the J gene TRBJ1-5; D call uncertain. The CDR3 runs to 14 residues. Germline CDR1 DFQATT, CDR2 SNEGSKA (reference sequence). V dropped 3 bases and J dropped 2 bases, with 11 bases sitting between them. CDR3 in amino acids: CSASPGPRNQPQHF. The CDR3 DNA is TGCAGTGCTAGTCCTGGGCCCCGCAATCAGCCCCAGCATTTT.

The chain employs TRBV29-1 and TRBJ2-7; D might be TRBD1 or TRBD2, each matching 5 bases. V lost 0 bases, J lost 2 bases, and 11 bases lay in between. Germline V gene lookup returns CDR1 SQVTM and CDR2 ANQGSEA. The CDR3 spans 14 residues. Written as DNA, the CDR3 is TGCAGCGTTGAAGATCGGGACGGTGCCTACGAGCAGTACTTC. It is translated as CSVEDRDGAYEQYF.

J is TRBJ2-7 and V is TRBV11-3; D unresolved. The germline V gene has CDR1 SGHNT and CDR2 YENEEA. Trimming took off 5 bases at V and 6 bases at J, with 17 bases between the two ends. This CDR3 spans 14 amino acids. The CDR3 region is CASSRSSERGEQYF. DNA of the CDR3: TGTGCCAGCAGCCGTTCATCGGAGCGCGGCGAGCAGTACTTC.

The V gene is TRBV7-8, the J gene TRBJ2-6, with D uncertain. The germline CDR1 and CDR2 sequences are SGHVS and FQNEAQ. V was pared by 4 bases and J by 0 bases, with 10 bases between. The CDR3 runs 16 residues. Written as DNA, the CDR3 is TGTGCCAGCAGCTCAAGACCTTACTCTGGGGCCAACGTCCTGACTTTC. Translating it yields CASSSRPYSGANVLTF.

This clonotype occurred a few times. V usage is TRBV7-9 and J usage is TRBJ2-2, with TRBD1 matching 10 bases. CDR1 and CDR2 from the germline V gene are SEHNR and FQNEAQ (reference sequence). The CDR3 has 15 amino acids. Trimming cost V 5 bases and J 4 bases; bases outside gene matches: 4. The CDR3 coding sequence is TGTGCCAGCAGCAAGACAGGGGGCGTCACCGGGGAGCTGTTTTTT. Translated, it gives CASSKTGGVTGELFF.

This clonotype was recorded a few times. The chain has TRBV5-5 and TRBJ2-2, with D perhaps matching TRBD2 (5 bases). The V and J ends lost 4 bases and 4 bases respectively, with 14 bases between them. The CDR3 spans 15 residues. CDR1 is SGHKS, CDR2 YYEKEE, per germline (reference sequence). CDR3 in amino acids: CASSDGVVTTGELFF. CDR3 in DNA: TGTGCCAGCAGCGACGGGGTCGTCACCACCGGGGAGCTGTTTTTT.

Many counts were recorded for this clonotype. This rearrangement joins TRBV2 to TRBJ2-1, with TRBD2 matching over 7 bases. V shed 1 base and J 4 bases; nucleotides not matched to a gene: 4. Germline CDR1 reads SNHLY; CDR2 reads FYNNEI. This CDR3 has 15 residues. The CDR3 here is CASSEGTSPYNEQFF. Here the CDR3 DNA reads TGTGCCAGCAGTGAAGGGACTAGTCCTTACAATGAGCAGTTCTTC.

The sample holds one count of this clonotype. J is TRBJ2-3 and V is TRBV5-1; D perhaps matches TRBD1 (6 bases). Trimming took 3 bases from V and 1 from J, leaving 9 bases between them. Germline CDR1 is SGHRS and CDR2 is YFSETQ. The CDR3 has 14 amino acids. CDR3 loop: CASSSNRGTDTQYF. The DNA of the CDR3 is TGCGCCAGCAGCTCGAACAGGGGCACAGATACGCAGTATTTT.

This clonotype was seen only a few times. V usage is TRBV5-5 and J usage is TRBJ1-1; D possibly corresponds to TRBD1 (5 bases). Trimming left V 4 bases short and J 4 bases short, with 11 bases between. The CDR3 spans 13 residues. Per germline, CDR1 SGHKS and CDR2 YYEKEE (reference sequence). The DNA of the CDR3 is TGTGCCAGCAGCCGAGTAAGGGGCACTGAAGCTTTCTTT. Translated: CASSRVRGTEAFF.

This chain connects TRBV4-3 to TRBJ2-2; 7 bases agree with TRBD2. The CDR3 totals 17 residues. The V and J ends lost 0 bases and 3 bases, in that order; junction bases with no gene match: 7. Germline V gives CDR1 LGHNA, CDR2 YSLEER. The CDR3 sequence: CASSQDSSGTYTGELFF. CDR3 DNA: TGCGCCAGCAGCCAAGATTCGAGCGGGACCTACACCGGGGAGCTGTTTTTT.

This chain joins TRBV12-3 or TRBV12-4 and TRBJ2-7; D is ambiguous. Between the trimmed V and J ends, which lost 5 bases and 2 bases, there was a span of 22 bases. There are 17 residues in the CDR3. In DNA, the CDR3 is TGTGCCAGCAGTCCGGACCGGGTTAAACTGCTGACCTACGAGCAGTACTTC. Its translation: CASSPDRVKLLTYEQYF.

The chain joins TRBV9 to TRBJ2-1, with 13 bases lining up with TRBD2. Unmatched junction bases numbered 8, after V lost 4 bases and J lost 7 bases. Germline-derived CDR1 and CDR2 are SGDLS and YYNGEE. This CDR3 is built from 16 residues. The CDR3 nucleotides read TGTGCCAGCAGCTCAAGGACTAGCGGGAGAGGGAATGAGCAGTTCTTC. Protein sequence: CASSSRTSGRGNEQFF.

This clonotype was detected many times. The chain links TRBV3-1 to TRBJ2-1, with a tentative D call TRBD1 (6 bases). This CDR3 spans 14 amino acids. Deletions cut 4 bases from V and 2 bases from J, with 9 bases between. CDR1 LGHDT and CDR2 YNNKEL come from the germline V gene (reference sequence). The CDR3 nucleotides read TGTGCCAGCAGCCTCCAGGGGACCTACAATGAGCAGTTCTTC. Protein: CASSLQGTYNEQFF.

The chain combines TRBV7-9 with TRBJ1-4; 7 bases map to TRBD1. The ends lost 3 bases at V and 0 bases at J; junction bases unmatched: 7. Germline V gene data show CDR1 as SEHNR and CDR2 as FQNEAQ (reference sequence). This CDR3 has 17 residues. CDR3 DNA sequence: TGTGCCAGCAGCTTGAGAAGGGGGCGCGCAACTAATGAAAAACTGTTTTTT. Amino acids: CASSLRRGRATNEKLFF.

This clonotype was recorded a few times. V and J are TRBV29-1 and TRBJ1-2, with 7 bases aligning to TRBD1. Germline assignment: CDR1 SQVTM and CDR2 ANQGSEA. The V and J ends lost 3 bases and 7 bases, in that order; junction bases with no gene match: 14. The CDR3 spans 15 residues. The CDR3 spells CSVDFLIAGGGGYTF. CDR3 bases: TGCAGCGTTGATTTTTTGATCGCAGGGGGAGGTGGCTACACCTTC.